This T cell receptor beta chain was documented in a study of blood T cells in healthy people across ages. V was trimmed by 7 bases and J by 4 bases, leaving 16 bases between them. The CDR3 has 14 amino acids. Germline V gives CDR1 SGDLS, CDR2 YYNGEE. It was with a sample-barcoded 5' primer and a J-beta primer mix that a second PCR of roughly 7 to 12 cycles was run. One entry per CDR3 protein, called by TCRdb with MiXCR from the 5' RACE reads. The table has under 750,000 distinct CDR3 sequences, around half seen once. The J gene is TRBJ2-3, the V gene TRBV9; a possible D gene is TRBD2 (6 bases). The source material was blood. This TCR came from an elderly man in good health. CDR3 coding DNA: TGTGCCAGCTGTTATGGCGGGATCGCAGATACGCAGTATTTT. Protein: CASCYGGIADTQYF. The complete variable domain, with remaining parts taken from reference TRBV9 and TRBJ2-3, reads DSGVTQTPKHLITATGQRVTLRCSPRSGDLSVYWYQQSLDQGLQFLIQYYNGEERAKGNILERFSAQQFPDLHSELNLSSLELGDSALYFCASCYGGIADTQYFGPGTRLTVL.